This T cell receptor (beta chain) was observed in a study of CD8 T cells in ankylosing spondylitis. For this clonotype: Its antigen is not known.

Quantitative 5'-RACE was performed with molecular barcodes, and it yielded the TCR beta libraries. MiXCR was run by TCRdb on the 5' RACE reads, yielding one entry per CDR3 protein. This table holds about 360,000 distinct CDR3 sequences, 20% to 25% found once. V dropped 4 bases and J dropped 4 bases, with 12 bases sitting between them. The CDR3 is 14 residues long. Study results and caveats: Reportedly, matched ankylosing spondylitis synovial fluid was significantly enriched for disease-linked clones.

The V and J genes are TRBV5-7 and TRBJ2-1; tentatively, D is TRBD1 (6 bases). TRBV5-7 is noted as an ORF with a role that remains uncertain. The clonotype comes from a male donor with ankylosing spondylitis or in good health (not recorded which). Sequenced sample: blood, either unsorted or a sorted T cell fraction (not recorded which). CDR3 sequence (DNA): TGTGCCAGCAGCCAACCCGGACAGTACAATGAGCAGTTCTTC. Translation gives CASSQPGQYNEQFF.